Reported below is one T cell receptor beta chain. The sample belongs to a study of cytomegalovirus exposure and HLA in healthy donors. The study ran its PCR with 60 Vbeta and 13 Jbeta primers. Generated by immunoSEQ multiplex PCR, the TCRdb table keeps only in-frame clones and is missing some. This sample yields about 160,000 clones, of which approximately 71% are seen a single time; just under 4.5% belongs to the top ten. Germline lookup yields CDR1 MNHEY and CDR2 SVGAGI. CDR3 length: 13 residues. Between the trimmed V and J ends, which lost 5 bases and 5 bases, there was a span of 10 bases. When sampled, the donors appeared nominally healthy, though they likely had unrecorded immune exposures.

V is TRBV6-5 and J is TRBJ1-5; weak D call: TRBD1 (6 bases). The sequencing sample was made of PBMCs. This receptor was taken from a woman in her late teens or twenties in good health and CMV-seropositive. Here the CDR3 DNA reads TGTGCCAGCAGTCCGCAGGGGTATCAGCCCCAGCATTTT. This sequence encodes CASSPQGYQPQHF.